The 11 T cell receptor beta chains presented below share a single source sample, sequenced in a study of Graves' ophthalmopathy and Graves' hyperthyroidism listed by TCRdb under 2018. TCRdb lists the instrument as Illumina HiSeq 2000. TCR beta CDR3 regions were amplified from RNA transcripts for repertoire sequencing. HTBI primers and the Qiagen OneStep RT-PCR kit were used in a first-round RT-PCR, which was followed by a second-round multiplex PCR, size selection and purification. TCRdb trimmed the raw reads at Q25, called clones with MiXCR and kept productive beta chains. Every distinct CDR3 protein forms one entry, paired with its most common genes and DNA. The sample table lists about 400,000 distinct CDR3 sequences, about 16% of them with a count of one. The ten biggest clones cover about 1.6% of the sample. Sequencing was performed on peripheral blood. The source is a woman aged 18-35 years with Graves' ophthalmopathy. Donor details come from another sample of the same person, matched by shared clones.

This clonotype was observed at least ten times. The chain uses TRBV6-1 and TRBJ1-6; D not resolved. The CDR3 runs to 12 residues. The V gene's germline CDR1 is MNHNS and CDR2 SASEGT. V lost 5 bases to trimming and J lost 14 bases, with 13 bases between them. CDR3 sequence (DNA): TGTGCCAGCAGTTATCTAAGCGGATCCCTCCACTTT. It encodes CASSYLSGSLHF.

The genes are TRBV28 and TRBJ2-5; 7 bases match TRBD1. CDR1 and CDR2 (germline): MDHEN, SYDVKM. V was clipped by 6 bases and J by 2 bases; unmatched bases: 6. The CDR3 is 14 amino acids. CDR3 sequence reads: CASRVGTVQETQYF. The CDR3 nucleotides are TGTGCCAGCAGGGTAGGGACAGTGCAAGAGACCCAGTACTTC.

This clonotype was counted at least ten times. The V call is TRBV7-2, the J call TRBJ2-7; TRBD2 matches 9 bases. After removal of 1 base from V and 6 bases from J, the junction contained 7 bases not matched to a gene. The CDR3 loop spans 15 amino acids. The V gene's germline CDR1 is SGHTA and CDR2 FQGNSA. The CDR3 loop reads CASSLVGGRASEQYF. The CDR3, as DNA: TGTGCCAGCAGCTTAGTCGGCGGGAGGGCCTCCGAGCAGTACTTC.

This clonotype was seen ten or more times. The chain combines TRBV28 with TRBJ2-7, with 7 nucleotides matching TRBD1. The CDR3 consists of 11 residues. Germline V gene data show CDR1 as MDHEN and CDR2 as SYDVKM. With 6 bases clipped from V and 11 bases from J, the junction kept 7 bases outside the gene matches. The CDR3 bases are TGTGCCAGCAGCGGGGACAGTGTAAAGTACTTC. Amino acid sequence: CASSGDSVKYF. The variable domain in full, with the rest retrieved from reference TRBV28 and TRBJ2-7, is DVKVTQSSRYLVKRTGEKVFLECVQDMDHENMFWYRQDPGLGLRLIYFSYDVKMKEKGDIPEGYSVSREKKERFSLILESASTNQTSMYLCASSGDSVKYFGPGTRLTVT.

This clonotype was observed many times. The chain recombines TRBV7-9 with TRBJ2-5; D remains ambiguous. The germline V gene has CDR1 SEHNR and CDR2 FQNEAQ (reference sequence). Between the trimmed V and J ends, which lost 4 bases and 5 bases, there was a span of 11 bases. CDR3 length equals 13 residues. CDR3 loop: CASSSGTYETQYF. The CDR3 DNA reads as TGTGCCAGCAGCTCCGGAACCTATGAGACCCAGTACTTC.

The sample holds many counts of this clonotype. The V and J genes are TRBV6-1 and TRBJ1-5; TRBD1 matches 7 bases. Germline V gives CDR1 MNHNS, CDR2 SASEGT. The CDR3 covers 15 residues. V lost 7 bases, J lost 1 base, and 7 bases stayed unmatched. The CDR3 DNA reads as TGTGCCAGCAACAGACAGGGATCCAGCAATCAGCCCCAGCATTTT. Its translation: CASNRQGSSNQPQHF.

V usage is TRBV30 and J usage is TRBJ2-7, with TRBD2 matching 7 bases. The J segment lost 3 bases and the V segment lost 4 bases, leaving 9 bases of the junction unmatched. This CDR3 has 14 residues. The germline V gene encodes CDR1 GTSNPN and CDR2 SVGIG (reference sequence). CDR3 bases: TGTGCCTGGAACCATGGGCGGGAGTTCTACGAGCAGTACTTC. This translates into CAWNHGREFYEQYF.

V is TRBV7-2 and J is TRBJ2-5; D is unresolved. CDR3 length equals 13 residues. The V end was cut by 0 bases, the J end by 4 bases, with 6 bases between. Germline values: CDR1 SGHTA, CDR2 FQGNSA. CDR3 region: CASSLAWRETQYF. CDR3 in DNA: TGTGCCAGCAGCTTAGCGTGGAGAGAGACCCAGTACTTC.

Many counts were recorded for this clonotype. The chain joins TRBV6-1 to TRBJ1-1; D possibly corresponds to TRBD1 (5 bases). V was pared by 8 bases and J by 8 bases, with 15 bases between. The V gene's germline CDR1 is MNHNS and CDR2 SASEGT. The CDR3 spans 12 residues. CDR3 sequence (DNA): TGTGCCAGCTCGGGCGGAGGGGCCGAAGCTTTCTTT. It is translated as CASSGGGAEAFF.

Ten or more counts support this clonotype. This sequence joins TRBV19 and TRBJ2-2, with D perhaps given as TRBD1 or TRBD2 (5 bases each). The germline V gene has CDR1 LNHDA and CDR2 SQIVND (reference sequence). V was trimmed by 6 bases and J by 5 bases, leaving 13 bases between them. The CDR3 consists of 14 residues. The CDR3 DNA sequence: TGTGCCAGTAGCCAGGGAGTTGGGACCGGGGAGCTGTTTTTT. Translated, it gives CASSQGVGTGELFF.

This clonotype was seen many times. The chain joins TRBV7-2 to TRBJ2-5; 7 nucleotides line up with TRBD2. With V trimmed by 7 bases and J by 3 bases, 5 bases remained unmatched. In germline, CDR1 is SGHTA, CDR2 FQGNSA. The CDR3 consists of 13 residues. Here the CDR3 reads CASTLGREETQYF. The CDR3 DNA is TGTGCCAGCACCCTAGGGAGGGAAGAGACCCAGTACTTC.